The clone carrying this TCR beta chain is large in the sample. Its antigen is not known. The CDR3 consists of 15 residues. Germline V gene sequence: CDR1 SEHNR, CDR2 FQNEAQ (reference sequence). V was clipped by 1 base and J by 8 bases; unmatched bases: 10. The source of the sample is a study of spatial heterogeneity in lung cancer. Sample time point: sample taken at primary tumor resection. In TCRdb, the 5' RACE reads were re-called with MiXCR into one record per CDR3 protein. Of 800 to 1,000 distinct CDR3 sequences in the sample, 36% were seen once. Regarding the study as a whole: In tumors, expanded intratumoral alpha and beta TCR counts tracked mutation counts.

This clonotype was obtained from a female donor with early-stage non-small cell lung cancer. This chain links TRBV7-9 with TRBJ2-7; TRBD1 matches 8 bases. The source material was lung tumor tissue, sampled at surgery. The CDR3 DNA follows: TGTGCCAGCAGCTTAGGACAGGGGATATTCTCGAAGCAGTACTTC. It specifies CASSLGQGIFSKQYF. Full variable domain (rest looked up from reference TRBV7-9 and TRBJ2-7): DTGVSQNPRHKITKRGQNVTFRCDPISEHNRLYWYRQTLGQGPEFLTYFQNEAQLEKSRLLSDRFSAERPKGSFSTLEIQRTEQGDSAMYLCASSLGQGIFSKQYFGPGTRLTVT.